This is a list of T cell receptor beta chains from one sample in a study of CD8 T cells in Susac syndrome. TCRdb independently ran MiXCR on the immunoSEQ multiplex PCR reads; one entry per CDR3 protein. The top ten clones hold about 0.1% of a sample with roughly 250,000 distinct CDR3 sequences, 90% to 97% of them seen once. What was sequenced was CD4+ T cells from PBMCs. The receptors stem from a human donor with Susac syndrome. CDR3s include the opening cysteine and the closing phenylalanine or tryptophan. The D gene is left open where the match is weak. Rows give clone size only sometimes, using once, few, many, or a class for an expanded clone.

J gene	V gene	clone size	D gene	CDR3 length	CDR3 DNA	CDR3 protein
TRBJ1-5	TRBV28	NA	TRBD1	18	TGTGCCAGCAGTTTAGAGTTAGGACAGGGAGCCAGCAATCAGCCCCAGCATTTT	CASSLELGQGASNQPQHF
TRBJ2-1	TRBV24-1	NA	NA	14	TGTGCCACCAGTGGCCGGGACCCAGTCAATGAGCAGTTCTTC	CATSGRDPVNEQFF
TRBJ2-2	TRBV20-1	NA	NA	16	TGCAGTGCTAGAGAAGAAGCCGGGACCGTCACCGGGGAGCTGTTTTTT	CSAREEAGTVTGELFF
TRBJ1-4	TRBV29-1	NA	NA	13	TGCAGCGTTGAATGGGGAAATAATGAAAAACTGTTTTTT	CSVEWGNNEKLFF
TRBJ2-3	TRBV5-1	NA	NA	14	TGCGCCAGCAGACCGGGACCGAGCACAGATACGCAGTATTTT	CASRPGPSTDTQYF
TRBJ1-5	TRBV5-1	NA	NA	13	TGCGCCAGCAGCCCAAAAGGAGAATCAGCCCAGCATTTT	CASSPKGESAQHF
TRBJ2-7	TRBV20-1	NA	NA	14	TGCAGTGCTAGAGATAGGGGGAGGGTCTACGAGCAGTACTTC	CSARDRGRVYEQYF
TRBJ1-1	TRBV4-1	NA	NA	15	TGCGCCAGCAGCCCGTTGGGGCAGGGAAGCCCTGAAGCTTTCTTT	CASSPLGQGSPEAFF
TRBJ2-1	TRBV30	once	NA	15	TGTGCCTGGAGAGGGGATGGGAGGCTAATTAATGAGCAGTTCTTC	CAWRGDGRLINEQFF
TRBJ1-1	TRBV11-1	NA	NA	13	TGTGCCAGCAGTCAAAGCTTGAACACTGAAGCTTTCTTT	CASSQSLNTEAFF
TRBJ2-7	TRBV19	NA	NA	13	TGTGCCAGTAGTTTCGGCAGCTCCTACGAGCAGTACTTC	CASSFGSSYEQYF
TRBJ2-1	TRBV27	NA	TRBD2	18	TGTGCCAGCAGTTTGGTCCTGGTTGCGGGAGGATCCTACAATGAGCAGTTCTTC	CASSLVLVAGGSYNEQFF
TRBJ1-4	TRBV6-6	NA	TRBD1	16	TGTGCCAGCAGTTACTCGTGGGGACAGCGATTCGAAAAACTGTTTTTT	CASSYSWGQRFEKLFF
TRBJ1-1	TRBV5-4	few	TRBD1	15	TGTGCCAGCAGTCCTTCCGGGACAGCGAACACTGAAGCTTTCTTT	CASSPSGTANTEAFF
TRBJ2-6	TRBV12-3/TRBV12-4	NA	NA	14	TGTGCCAGCAGCCCATCCCGGGGGGCCAACGTCCTGACTTTC	CASSPSRGANVLTF
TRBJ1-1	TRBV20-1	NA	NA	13	TGCAGTGCTAGGGCGACAGATCTTTTCGAAGCTTTCTTT	CSARATDLFEAFF